Below, one T cell receptor (beta chain) is given with its context. V shed 1 base and J 7 bases; nucleotides not matched to a gene: 8. The V gene's germline CDR1 is LNHNV and CDR2 YYDKDF (reference sequence). The CDR3 totals 16 residues. These data are taken from a study of cytomegalovirus exposure and HLA in healthy donors. Only in-frame clones appear in the TCRdb table, and some are missing; sequencing was by immunoSEQ multiplex PCR. The sample contains about 110,000 clones, approximately 95% of which appear only once. What was sequenced was PBMCs. The origin of this receptor is a woman under 30 in good health and CMV-seronegative. The chain carries TRBV15 and TRBJ2-2; 8 bases agree with TRBD2. The CDR3 here is CATSRGRGGHGGELFF. In DNA, the CDR3 is TGTGCCACCAGCAGAGGTCGCGGGGGGCATGGCGGGGAGCTGTTTTTT.